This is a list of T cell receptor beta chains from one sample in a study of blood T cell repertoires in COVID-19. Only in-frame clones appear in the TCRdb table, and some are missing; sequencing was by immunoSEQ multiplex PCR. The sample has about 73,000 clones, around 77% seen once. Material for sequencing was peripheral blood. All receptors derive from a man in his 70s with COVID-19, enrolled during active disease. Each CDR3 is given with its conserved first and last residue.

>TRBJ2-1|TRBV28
CASSLSLAGDEQFF
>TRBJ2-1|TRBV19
CASSPTSGRAGNEQFF
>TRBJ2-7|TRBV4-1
CASSPSGQDPGKQYF
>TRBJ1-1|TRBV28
CASSLWGSGANTEAFF
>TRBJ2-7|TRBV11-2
CASSLSGGLPPYEQYF
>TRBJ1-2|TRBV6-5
CASSRIRVDGYTF
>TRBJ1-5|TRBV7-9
CASSLEWDRGPQPQHF
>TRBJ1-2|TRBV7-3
CASSLGPRGYGYTF
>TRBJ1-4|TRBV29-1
CSRDRRETGPLDEKLFF
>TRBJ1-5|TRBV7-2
CASSPGQQVGQPQHF
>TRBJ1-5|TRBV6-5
CASSYSGSGGDQPQHF
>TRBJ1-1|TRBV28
CASSRGVSANTEAFF
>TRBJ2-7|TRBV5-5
CASSSPGQTYEQYF
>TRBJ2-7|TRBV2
CASSEVAPRHYEQYF
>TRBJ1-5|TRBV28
CASSFLRGLYSNQPQHF
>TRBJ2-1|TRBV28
CASSGLFPYNEQFF
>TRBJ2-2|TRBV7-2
CASSIGTSGRGHTGELFF
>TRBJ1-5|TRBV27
CASSSLGGGDQPQHF
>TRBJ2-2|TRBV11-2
CASSLTGKATGELFF
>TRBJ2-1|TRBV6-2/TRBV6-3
CASSYAGQGANEQFF
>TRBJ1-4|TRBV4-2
CASRPLTGPDATNEKLFF
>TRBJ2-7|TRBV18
CASFRDRGYEQYF
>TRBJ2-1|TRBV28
CASSPAGLAVSYNEQFF
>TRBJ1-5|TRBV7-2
CASSLVAVQPQHF
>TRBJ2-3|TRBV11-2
CASRTLSGRGLGTQYF
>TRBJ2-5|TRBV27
CATQPKQGVKTQYF
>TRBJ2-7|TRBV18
CASSPAGGRGDEQYF
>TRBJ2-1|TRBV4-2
CASSPGRGERWGEQFF
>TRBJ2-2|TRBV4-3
CASSQDLVSGELFF
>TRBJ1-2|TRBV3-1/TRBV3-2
CASSVSRQGLNYGYTF
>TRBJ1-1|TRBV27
CASSRPGTEAFF
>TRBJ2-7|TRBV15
CATSSGGTGGYEQYF